Below are 17 T cell receptor beta chains sequenced from a single sample in a study of beta chain features in type 1 diabetes (dated by TCRdb to the late 2010s). The library was built by means of the immunoSEQ multiplex PCR assay. All of the isolated RNA was reverse transcribed with the High Capacity cDNA Reverse Transcription Kit, so expressed TCRB transcripts were sequenced. The source is immuneACCESS, and TCRdb retained only in-frame sequences with V and J called. Part of the clones is not carried over; for the studies checked, unresolved V genes explain less than half of this, and the remainder is unexplained. For this sample there are about 160,000 clones; approximately 9.1% appear just once. The ten largest make up 0.7% of the sample. No antigens are known for them. What the study reported, not specific to this receptor: A moderate but significant shortening of TCRB CDR3 length was observed in type 1 diabetes patients in all four CD4+ subsets.

Sequenced material: central memory CD4+ T cells from blood. The receptors were gathered from a woman aged 25-40 years with type 1 diabetes.

This clone came up many times. This chain links TRBV2 with TRBJ2-5, with unresolved D. The CDR3 runs to 12 residues. CDR1 is SNHLY, CDR2 FYNNEI, per germline. The V end was cut by 7 bases, the J end by 0 bases, with 6 bases between. CDR3: CASTKYQETQYF. The DNA for the CDR3 is TGTGCCAGCACTAAATACCAAGAGACCCAGTACTTC. Combining the CDR3 with reference TRBV2 and TRBJ2-5 gives the whole variable domain EPEVTQTPSHQVTQMGQEVILRCVPISNHLYFYWYRQILGQKVEFLVSFYNNEISEKSEIFDDQFSVERPDGSNFTLKIRSTKLEDSAMYFCASTKYQETQYFGPGTRLLVL.

This chain joins TRBV7-9 and TRBJ2-7; D perhaps matches TRBD2 (5 bases). This CDR3 spans 14 amino acids. Per germline, CDR1 SEHNR and CDR2 FQNEAQ (reference sequence). V gave up 2 bases and J gave up 6 bases, with 14 bases separating them. The CDR3 DNA follows: TGTGCCAGCAGCTTAAATCTGGAGGCCCTCGAGCAGTACTTC. This encodes CASSLNLEALEQYF.

The rearrangement links TRBV6-6 to TRBJ1-1; tentatively, D is TRBD1 (5 bases). V was shortened by 7 bases and J by 1 base, with 10 bases between the two germline ends. The length of the CDR3 is 13 residues. Looked up from germline, CDR1 is MNHNY and CDR2 is SVGAGI (reference sequence). CDR3 nucleotides: TGTGCCAGCACCGCCCAGGGGAACACTGAAGCTTTCTTT. It yields the protein CASTAQGNTEAFF.

About this clone: The junction differs from germline at one of its ends, possibly a read error. The chain couples TRBV4-1 to TRBJ1-1; D is unresolved. Germline V gene lookup returns CDR1 MGHRA and CDR2 YSYEKL. The CDR3 covers 13 residues. The CDR3 DNA reads TGTGCCAGCAGCCAAGATGCGGGTCTTGAAGCTTTCTTT. Protein sequence: CASSQDAGLEAFF.

V and J are TRBV19 and TRBJ1-2; D possibly corresponds to TRBD1 (5 bases). CDR3 length: 14 residues. Germline V gives CDR1 LNHDA, CDR2 SQIVND (reference sequence). V was shortened by 7 bases and J by 3 bases, with 15 bases between the two germline ends. The DNA of the CDR3 is TGTGCCAGTATCATGGAGGGGCCCCACTATGGCTACACCTTC. Protein: CASIMEGPHYGYTF. The complete variable domain, with remaining parts taken from reference TRBV19 and TRBJ1-2, reads DGGITQSPKYLFRKEGQNVTLSCEQNLNHDAMYWYRQDPGQGLRLIYYSQIVNDFQKGDIAEGYSVSREKKESFPLTVTSAQKNPTAFYLCASIMEGPHYGYTFGSGTRLTVV.

In this sample, this clone turned up a few times. The rearrangement links TRBV15 to TRBJ1-1; D is ambiguous. V lost 4 bases, J lost 7 bases, and 10 bases lay in between. Looked up from germline, CDR1 is LNHNV and CDR2 is YYDKDF (reference sequence). The CDR3 is made up of 12 amino acids. The CDR3 DNA sequence: TGTGCCACCAGCAAGGAGTATGGTGAAGCTTTCTTT. Translated: CATSKEYGEAFF.

This clone was counted between two and nine times. J is TRBJ2-2 and V is TRBV9; the match to TRBD2 covers 8 bases. Germline V gene sequence: CDR1 SGDLS, CDR2 YYNGEE. J gave up 2 bases and V 6 bases, and 3 bases lay outside the gene matches. The CDR3 is 14 residues long. CDR3 sequence reads: CASNSGINTGELFF. The CDR3 DNA is TGTGCCAGCAATAGCGGGATAAACACCGGGGAGCTGTTTTTT.

This clone was found a few times. The chain links TRBV28 to TRBJ1-1; the D is unclear. CDR1 MDHEN and CDR2 SYDVKM come from the germline V gene. V dropped 4 bases and J dropped 1 base, with 16 bases sitting between them. The CDR3 is 16 amino acids. CDR3 region: CASSSGAALGNTEAFF. In DNA, the CDR3 is TGTGCCAGCAGTTCGGGTGCCGCATTAGGGAACACTGAAGCTTTCTTT. Drawing the rest from reference TRBV28 and TRBJ1-1, the complete variable domain is DVKVTQSSRYLVKRTGEKVFLECVQDMDHENMFWYRQDPGLGLRLIYFSYDVKMKEKGDIPEGYSVSREKKERFSLILESASTNQTSMYLCASSSGAALGNTEAFFGQGTRLTVV.

The V call is TRBV29-1, the J call TRBJ1-1; no definite D call. V was pared by 5 bases and J by 5 bases, with 12 bases between. Germline CDR1 is SQVTM and CDR2 is ANQGSEA. The CDR3 consists of 12 residues. The CDR3 region has the DNA TGCAGCGTTCTCCGAGGAATTACTGAAGCTTTCTTT. Translating gives CSVLRGITEAFF.

This clone was picked up many times. The chain uses TRBV19 and TRBJ2-1, with D possibly matching TRBD1 (6 bases). V was trimmed by 4 bases and J by 5 bases, leaving 9 bases between them. The CDR3 length is 13 residues. Germline-derived CDR1 and CDR2 are LNHDA and SQIVND (reference sequence). CDR3 nucleotide sequence: TGTGCCAGTAGTAGCAGGGGTAACAATGAGCAGTTCTTC. This codes for CASSSRGNNEQFF.

The chain joins TRBV25-1 to TRBJ2-5; 7 bases agree with TRBD1. The germline CDR1 and CDR2 sequences are MGHDK and SYGVNS. V dropped 4 bases and J dropped 3; count of bases not matched to a gene: 5. The CDR3 sequence is 14 residues long. CDR3 DNA: TGTGCCAGCAGTGCTTGGGACAGAGAAGAGACCCAGTACTTC. This encodes CASSAWDREETQYF.

This clone turned up a few times. The CDR3 reads CASSTGRETQYF. DNA of the CDR3: TGTGCCAGCAGTACCGGGAGGGAGACCCAGTACTTC. The V and J genes are TRBV2 and TRBJ2-5; 7 nucleotides match TRBD2. The V and J ends lost 5 bases and 5 bases, in that order; junction bases with no gene match: 2. The CDR3 has 12 residues. CDR1 is SNHLY, CDR2 FYNNEI, per germline.

The sample holds a few counts of this clone. V is TRBV29-1 and J is TRBJ1-2; D perhaps matches TRBD1 (6 bases). The CDR3 is 11 residues long. Trimming pared 7 bases from V and 8 bases from J, leaving 14 bases between. CDR1 and CDR2 (germline): SQVTM, ANQGSEA. In DNA, the CDR3 is TGCAGCGGGAGGGAGGGGGAAGGCTACACCTTC. Translating gives CSGREGEGYTF.

The rearrangement links TRBV5-1 to TRBJ2-3; 13 bases fit TRBD2. CDR3 size: 18 residues. Germline CDR1 and CDR2: SGHRS and YFSETQ. V gave up 3 bases and J gave up 2 bases; unmatched junction bases: 9. For the CDR3, the DNA is TGCGCCAGCAGCTGGGGACTAGCGGGGAGGAGGCACACAGATACGCAGTATTTT. Its translation: CASSWGLAGRRHTDTQYF.

This clone was observed a few times. The gene calls are TRBV29-1 and TRBJ1-2, with 8 bases lining up with TRBD1. The CDR3 contains 12 residues. With 5 bases clipped from V and 4 bases from J, the junction kept 3 bases outside the gene matches. Looked up from germline, CDR1 is SQVTM and CDR2 is ANQGSEA. The DNA for the CDR3 is TGCAGCGTTACCACAGGGGGCTATGGCTACACCTTC. As protein: CSVTTGGYGYTF.

This clone was detected a few times. This rearrangement joins TRBV4-2 to TRBJ1-1; D uncertain. With 0 bases removed from V and 1 base from J, the gap between germline ends came to 15 bases. Germline V CDR1 and CDR2: LGHNA, YNFKEQ. This CDR3 spans 17 amino acids. CDR3 residues: CASSQDQTRAGNTEAFF. For the CDR3, the DNA is TGTGCCAGCAGCCAAGACCAGACGAGGGCAGGGAACACTGAAGCTTTCTTT.

In this sample, this clone turned up a few times. The genes are TRBV11-2 and TRBJ2-1; a possible D gene is TRBD2 (6 bases). Trimming took 3 bases from V and 2 from J, leaving 8 bases between them. The CDR3 is made up of 14 amino acids. CDR1 is SGHAT, CDR2 FQNNGV, per germline. CDR3 protein: CASSFGGAYNEQFF. CDR3 sequence (DNA): TGTGCCAGCAGCTTCGGGGGAGCCTACAATGAGCAGTTCTTC. The complete variable domain, with remaining parts taken from reference TRBV11-2 and TRBJ2-1, reads EAGVAQSPRYKIIEKRQSVAFWCNPISGHATLYWYQQILGQGPKLLIQFQNNGVVDDSQLPKDRFSAERLKGVDSTLKIQPAKLEDSAVYLCASSFGGAYNEQFFGPGTRLTVL.